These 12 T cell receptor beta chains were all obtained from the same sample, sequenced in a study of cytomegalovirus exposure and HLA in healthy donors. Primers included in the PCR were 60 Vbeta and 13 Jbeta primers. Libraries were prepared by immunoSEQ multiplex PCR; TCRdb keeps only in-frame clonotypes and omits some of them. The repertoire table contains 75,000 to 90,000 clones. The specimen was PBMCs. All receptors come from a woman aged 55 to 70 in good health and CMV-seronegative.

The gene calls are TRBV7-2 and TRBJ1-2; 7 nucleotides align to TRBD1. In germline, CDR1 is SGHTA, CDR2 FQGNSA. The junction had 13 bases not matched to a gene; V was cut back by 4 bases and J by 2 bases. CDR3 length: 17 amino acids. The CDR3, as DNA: TGTGCCAGCAGCTCTGCGGGACAGAGAGGCGCCAACTATGGCTACACCTTC. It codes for CASSSAGQRGANYGYTF.

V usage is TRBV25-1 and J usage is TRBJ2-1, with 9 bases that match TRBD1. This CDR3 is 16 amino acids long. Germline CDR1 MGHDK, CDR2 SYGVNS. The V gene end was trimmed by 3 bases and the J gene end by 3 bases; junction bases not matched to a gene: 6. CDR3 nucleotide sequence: TGTGCCAGCAGTGATTTGGGACAGGGTTTCTACAATGAGCAGTTCTTC. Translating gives CASSDLGQGFYNEQFF.

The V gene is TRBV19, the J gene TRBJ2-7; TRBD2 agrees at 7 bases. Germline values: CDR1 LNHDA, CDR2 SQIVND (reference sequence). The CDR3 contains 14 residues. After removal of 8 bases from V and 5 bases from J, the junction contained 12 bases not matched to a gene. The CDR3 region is CASSLLAESHEQYF. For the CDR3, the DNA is TGTGCCAGTTCGCTTCTAGCGGAATCCCACGAGCAGTACTTC.

This CDR3 is CASSADRGLEAFF. CDR3 sequence (DNA): TGTGCCAGCAGCGCGGACAGGGGGCTTGAAGCTTTCTTT. J is TRBJ1-1 and V is TRBV7-2; 11 bases are a match to TRBD1. Trimming at V came to 5 bases and at J to 7 bases, leaving 3 bases not matched to a gene. This CDR3 has 13 residues. Germline lookup yields CDR1 SGHTA and CDR2 FQGNSA.

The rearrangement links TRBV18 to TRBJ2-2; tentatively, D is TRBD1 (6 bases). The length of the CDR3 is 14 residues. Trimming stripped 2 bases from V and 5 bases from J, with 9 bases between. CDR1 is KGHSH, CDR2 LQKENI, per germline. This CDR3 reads CASSPGQQTGELFF. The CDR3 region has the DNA TGTGCCAGCTCACCAGGACAGCAGACCGGGGAGCTGTTTTTT.

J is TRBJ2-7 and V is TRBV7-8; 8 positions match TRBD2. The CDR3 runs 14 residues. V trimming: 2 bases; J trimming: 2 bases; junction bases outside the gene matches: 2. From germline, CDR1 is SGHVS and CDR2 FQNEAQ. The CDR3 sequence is CASSLRSGTYEQYF. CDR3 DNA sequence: TGTGCCAGCAGCTTACGTAGCGGGACCTACGAGCAGTACTTC.

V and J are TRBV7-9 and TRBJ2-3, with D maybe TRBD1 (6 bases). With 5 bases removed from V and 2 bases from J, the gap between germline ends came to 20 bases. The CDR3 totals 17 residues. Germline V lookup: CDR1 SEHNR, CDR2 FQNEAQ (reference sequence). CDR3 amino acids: CASSPFRPDSFTDTQYF. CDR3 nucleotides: TGTGCCAGCAGCCCTTTCCGTCCGGACAGTTTCACAGATACGCAGTATTTT. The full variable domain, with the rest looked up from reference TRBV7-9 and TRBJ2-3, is DTGVSQNPRHKITKRGQNVTFRCDPISEHNRLYWYRQTLGQGPEFLTYFQNEAQLEKSRLLSDRFSAERPKGSFSTLEIQRTEQGDSAMYLCASSPFRPDSFTDTQYFGPGTRLTVL.

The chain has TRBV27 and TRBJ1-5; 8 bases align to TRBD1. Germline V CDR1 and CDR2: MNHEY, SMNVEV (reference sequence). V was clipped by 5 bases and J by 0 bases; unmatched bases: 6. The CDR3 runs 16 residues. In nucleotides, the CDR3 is TGTGCCAGCAGTCTCGGACAGGGCTATAGCAATCAGCCCCAGCATTTT. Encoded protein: CASSLGQGYSNQPQHF.

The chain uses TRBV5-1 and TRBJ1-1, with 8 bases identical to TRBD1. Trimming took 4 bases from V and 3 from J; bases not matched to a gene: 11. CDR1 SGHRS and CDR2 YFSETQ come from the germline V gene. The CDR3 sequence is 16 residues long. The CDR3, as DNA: TGCGCCAGCAGCCCGGGGGTTCAGGGGGCTGACACTGAAGCTTTCTTT. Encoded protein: CASSPGVQGADTEAFF.

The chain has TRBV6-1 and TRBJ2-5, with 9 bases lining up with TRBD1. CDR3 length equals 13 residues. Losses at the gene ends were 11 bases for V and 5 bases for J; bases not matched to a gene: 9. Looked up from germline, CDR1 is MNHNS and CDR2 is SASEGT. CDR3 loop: CAGTQTGGETQYF. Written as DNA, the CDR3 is TGTGCCGGGACACAGACAGGGGGGGAGACCCAGTACTTC.

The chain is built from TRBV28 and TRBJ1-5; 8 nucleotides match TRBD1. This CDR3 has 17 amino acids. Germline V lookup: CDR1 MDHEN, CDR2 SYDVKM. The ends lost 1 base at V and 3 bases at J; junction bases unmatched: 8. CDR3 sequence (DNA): TGTGCCAGCAGTTTATTGGCGACAGGGGTGACCAATCAGCCCCAGCATTTT. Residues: CASSLLATGVTNQPQHF.

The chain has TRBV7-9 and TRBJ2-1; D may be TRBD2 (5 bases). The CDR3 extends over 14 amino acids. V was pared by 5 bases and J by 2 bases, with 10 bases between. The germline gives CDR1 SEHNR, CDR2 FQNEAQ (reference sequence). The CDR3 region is CASSVTGTYNEQFF. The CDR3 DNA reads TGTGCCAGCAGCGTTACCGGGACCTACAATGAGCAGTTCTTC.